These 22 T cell receptor beta chains originate from one sample sequenced in a study of blood T cell repertoires in COVID-19. Sequenced by immunoSEQ multiplex PCR; TCRdb stores in-frame clones only, minus some. The sample has hundreds of thousands of clones, roughly 90% seen once; the top ten hold approximately 4%. Input material: PBMCs or T cells enriched from blood (not recorded which). These receptors originate from a woman between 18 and 30 years old with acute COVID-19.

The chain uses TRBV7-2 and TRBJ1-1; 12 bases are a match to TRBD1. Germline lookup yields CDR1 SGHTA and CDR2 FQGNSA. The junction had 7 bases not matched to a gene; V was cut back by 0 bases and J by 11 bases. The CDR3 extends over 15 amino acids. The CDR3 is CASSLAVGQGAKAFF. CDR3 bases: TGTGCCAGCAGCTTAGCGGTGGGACAGGGGGCGAAGGCTTTCTTT.

This clone has a handful of counts. The rearrangement uses TRBV18 and TRBJ1-1; 7 bases are shared with TRBD1. The CDR3 loop spans 16 amino acids. Trimming removed 3 bases from V and 5 bases from J; junction bases left unmatched: 12. Germline V lookup: CDR1 KGHSH, CDR2 LQKENI. The CDR3 sequence is CASSPLPGQIRTEAFF. DNA for the CDR3: TGTGCCAGCTCACCTCTACCGGGACAGATAAGGACTGAAGCTTTCTTT. The complete variable domain, with remaining parts taken from reference TRBV18 and TRBJ1-1, reads NAGVMQNPRHLVRRRGQEARLRCSPMKGHSHVYWYRQLPEEGLKFMVYLQKENIIDESGMPKERFSAEFPKEGPSILRIQQVVRGDSAAYFCASSPLPGQIRTEAFFGQGTRLTVV.

This clone was seen only once. The chain carries TRBV7-2 and TRBJ1-5, with D possibly matching TRBD1 (6 bases). V was shortened by 1 base and J by 6 bases, with 13 bases between the two germline ends. The CDR3 totals 15 residues. CDR1 is SGHTA and CDR2 is FQGNSA in the germline V gene. The CDR3 reads CASSLDGGLGQPQHF. CDR3 nucleotide sequence: TGTGCCAGCAGCTTAGACGGGGGGCTCGGTCAGCCCCAGCATTTT.

DNA for the CDR3: TGTGCCAGCAGTTGGGGGGTAGCCAAAAACATTCAGTACTTC. Translating it yields CASSWGVAKNIQYF. The chain joins TRBV28 to TRBJ2-4; tentative D call: TRBD2 (6 bases). Germline CDR1 MDHEN, CDR2 SYDVKM. There are 14 residues in the CDR3. V lost 4 bases and J lost 0, with 7 bases in between.

The rearrangement joins TRBV6-1 to TRBJ2-5; 12 nucleotides match TRBD1. Trimming took 3 bases from V and 5 from J; bases not matched to a gene: 19. This CDR3 has 20 amino acids. Germline CDR1 MNHNS, CDR2 SASEGT. The CDR3 region is CASSETPLLGTGGYRETQYF. CDR3 DNA: TGTGCCAGCAGTGAGACCCCCCTGCTCGGGACAGGGGGCTATAGGGAGACCCAGTACTTC.

To note about this clone: The junction departs from germline at one end; a sequencing error may be responsible. V gene TRBV28 combines with J gene TRBJ1-2; D is perhaps TRBD1 (6 bases). The V gene's germline CDR1 is MDHEN and CDR2 SYDVKM. The CDR3 is 14 residues long. The CDR3 reads CASTLQGMNYGYTF. The CDR3 region has the DNA TGTGCCAGCACTTTACAGGGCATGAACTATGGCTACACCTTC.

The chain carries TRBV7-9 and TRBJ1-5, with D hard to call. From germline, CDR1 is SEHNR and CDR2 FQNEAQ (reference sequence). V was shortened by 4 bases and J by 5 bases, with 12 bases between the two germline ends. The CDR3 has 14 amino acids. The DNA of the CDR3 is TGTGCCAGCAGCTCGACCCCAGGCGATCAGCCCCAGCATTTT. It specifies CASSSTPGDQPQHF.

Remarks on this clone: The sample holds other DNA sequences that translate to the same CDR3. The chain joins TRBV27 to TRBJ2-3; 9 bases line up with TRBD2. The J segment lost 2 bases and the V segment lost 4 bases, leaving 7 bases of the junction unmatched. Germline V gives CDR1 MNHEY, CDR2 SMNVEV (reference sequence). This CDR3 comprises 16 residues. Written as DNA, the CDR3 is TGTGCCAGCAGTTCGAAGACTAGCGGCTCCACAGATACGCAGTATTTT. Translated: CASSSKTSGSTDTQYF.

The genes are TRBV7-9 and TRBJ2-1; possible D gene TRBD2, 6 bases. The germline gives CDR1 SEHNR, CDR2 FQNEAQ (reference sequence). This CDR3 has 14 residues. With 0 bases removed from V and 14 bases from J, the gap between germline ends came to 17 bases. CDR3 DNA sequence: TGTGCCAGCAGCTTAGCATCAAGCGGGTGGTATAAGTTCTTC. Protein: CASSLASSGWYKFF. The complete variable domain, with remaining parts taken from reference TRBV7-9 and TRBJ2-1, reads DTGVSQNPRHKITKRGQNVTFRCDPISEHNRLYWYRQTLGQGPEFLTYFQNEAQLEKSRLLSDRFSAERPKGSFSTLEIQRTEQGDSAMYLCASSLASSGWYKFFGPGTRLTVL.

The chain combines TRBV5-6 with TRBJ1-4; 10 bases agree with TRBD1. The germline CDR1 and CDR2 sequences are SGHDT and YYEEEE. The CDR3 is 16 amino acids. Trimming cost V 4 bases and J 0 bases; bases outside gene matches: 3. The CDR3 is CASSRGQGTTNEKLFF. In DNA form, the CDR3 reads TGTGCCAGCAGCCGGGGACAGGGGACAACTAATGAAAAACTGTTTTTT.

The V gene is TRBV28, the J gene TRBJ1-1; D possibly corresponds to TRBD1 (6 bases). The CDR3 length is 13 residues. Germline V gene lookup returns CDR1 MDHEN and CDR2 SYDVKM. The germline V and J ends were trimmed by 7 bases and 3 bases, with 12 bases remaining between them. CDR3 region: CASNVEGDTEAFF. The CDR3 DNA reads as TGTGCCAGCAACGTAGAGGGGGACACTGAAGCTTTCTTT.

The chain is built from TRBV6-1 and TRBJ2-1; D is unclear. Trimming stripped 2 bases from V and 9 bases from J, with 8 bases between. The CDR3 loop spans 12 amino acids. Germline CDR1 is MNHNS and CDR2 is SASEGT. As DNA, the CDR3 is TGTGCCAGCAGTGAACTGAGGCGTGAGCAGTTCTTC. Translating it yields CASSELRREQFF.

The gene calls are TRBV12-5 and TRBJ2-3; D is unresolved. The germline gives CDR1 LGHNT, CDR2 FRNRAP. CDR3 length: 17 residues. Trimming stripped 5 bases from V and 0 bases from J, with 18 bases between. The CDR3 reads CASGPPRAQTSTDTQYF. In DNA, the CDR3 is TGTGCTAGTGGTCCCCCTCGCGCGCAGACTAGCACAGATACGCAGTATTTT.

V gene TRBV19 combines with J gene TRBJ1-6, with D tentatively TRBD1 (6 bases). Germline V gene data show CDR1 as LNHDA and CDR2 as SQIVND (reference sequence). V lost 5 bases to trimming and J lost 3 bases, with 11 bases between them. The length of the CDR3 is 15 residues. This CDR3 reads CASSLRTDYNSPLHF. DNA for the CDR3: TGTGCCAGTAGTCTTCGGACAGACTATAATTCACCCCTCCACTTT. Looking up the rest from reference TRBV19 and TRBJ1-6 gives the full variable domain: DGGITQSPKYLFRKEGQNVTLSCEQNLNHDAMYWYRQDPGQGLRLIYYSQIVNDFQKGDIAEGYSVSREKKESFPLTVTSAQKNPTAFYLCASSLRTDYNSPLHFGNGTRLTVT.

The V and J genes are TRBV19 and TRBJ2-3; 8 bases map to TRBD1. CDR1 is LNHDA, CDR2 SQIVND, per germline (reference sequence). The V and J ends lost 7 bases and 1 base, in that order; junction bases with no gene match: 4. This CDR3 has 14 residues. This CDR3 is CASTLTGGTDTQYF. As DNA, the CDR3 is TGTGCCAGTACCCTGACAGGGGGCACAGATACGCAGTATTTT.

The rearrangement links TRBV2 to TRBJ1-5, with D possibly matching TRBD1 (5 bases). CDR1 and CDR2 from the germline V gene are SNHLY and FYNNEI. Trimming stripped 7 bases from V and 1 base from J, with 14 bases between. The CDR3 spans 15 residues. This CDR3 reads CASTAGTLSNQPQHF. CDR3 nucleotide sequence: TGTGCCAGCACAGCGGGGACTCTGAGCAATCAGCCCCAGCATTTT.

This chain links TRBV7-9 with TRBJ1-2; 8 bases line up with TRBD1. The CDR3 consists of 16 residues. Germline CDR1 is SEHNR and CDR2 is FQNEAQ (reference sequence). The J segment lost 0 bases and the V segment lost 6 bases, leaving 9 bases of the junction unmatched. The CDR3 DNA follows: TGTGCCAGCAGGTCCGACCGGGACAGGCCTAACTATGGCTACACCTTC. This codes for CASRSDRDRPNYGYTF.

The rearrangement links TRBV5-1 to TRBJ2-7; 8 nucleotides match TRBD1. Germline V lookup: CDR1 SGHRS, CDR2 YFSETQ. With V trimmed by 0 bases and J by 5 bases, 7 bases remained unmatched. This CDR3 is 15 amino acids long. This CDR3 reads CASSLAPGGIDEQYF. The CDR3, as DNA: TGCGCCAGCAGCTTGGCCCCAGGGGGCATCGACGAGCAGTACTTC.

For this clone: The same CDR3 arises from other DNA sequences in this sample as well. CDR3: CASSSQGYGYTF. CDR3 nucleotides: TGTGCCAGCAGTTCACAGGGGTATGGCTACACCTTC. The chain couples TRBV28 to TRBJ1-2, with 7 positions matching TRBD1. Losses at the gene ends were 4 bases for V and 5 bases for J; bases not matched to a gene: 1. Germline V CDR1 and CDR2: MDHEN, SYDVKM. The CDR3 is made up of 12 amino acids.

V gene TRBV2 combines with J gene TRBJ1-1, with D unresolved. The germline CDR1 and CDR2 sequences are SNHLY and FYNNEI. V was pared by 2 bases and J by 1 base, with 8 bases between. This CDR3 region has 14 residues. The CDR3 reads CASSEREWNTEAFF. DNA for the CDR3: TGTGCCAGCAGTGAACGGGAGTGGAACACTGAAGCTTTCTTT.

The chain uses TRBV28 and TRBJ1-5; 9 bases align to TRBD1. V was pared by 2 bases and J by 4 bases, with 6 bases of the junction left unmatched. The CDR3 spans 16 residues. Germline loops: CDR1 MDHEN, CDR2 SYDVKM. The CDR3 is CASSLHLGQGNQPQHF. The CDR3 DNA is TGTGCCAGCAGTTTACACCTCGGACAGGGGAATCAGCCCCAGCATTTT.

This chain's CDR3 is CSVEVAADEKLFF. CDR3 DNA sequence: TGCAGCGTTGAGGTCGCGGCAGACGAAAAACTGTTTTTT. J is TRBJ1-4 and V is TRBV29-1; D call uncertain. Between the trimmed V and J ends, which lost 3 bases and 8 bases, there was a span of 13 bases. Germline loops: CDR1 SQVTM, CDR2 ANQGSEA. The CDR3 covers 13 residues. Looking up the rest from reference TRBV29-1 and TRBJ1-4 gives the full variable domain: SAVISQKPSRDICQRGTSLTIQCQVDSQVTMMFWYRQQPGQSLTLIATANQGSEATYESGFVIDKFPISRPNLTFSTLTVSNMSPEDSSIYLCSVEVAADEKLFFGSGTQLSVL.